The TCR beta chain under discussion was sequenced for a study of T cell responses to AZD1222 COVID-19 vaccine. Clones were sequenced by immunoSEQ multiplex PCR, and TCRdb holds only the in-frame ones, with some missing. Of about 120,000 clones in the sample, roughly 92% were seen once. CDR1 is LGHDT and CDR2 is YNNKEL in the germline V gene (reference sequence). The CDR3 is 17 residues long. Germline trimming cut 2 bases from V and 3 bases from J; bases unmatched to any gene: 9. The gene calls are TRBV3-1 (or the pseudogene TRBV3-2) and TRBJ2-5; 10 bases fit TRBD2. The material was peripheral blood, obtained 28 days after the second AZD1222 dose. This clonotype was obtained from an adult who received the AZD1222 COVID-19 vaccine. CDR3 protein: CASSQWPRLAGEETQYF. As DNA, the CDR3 is TGTGCCAGCAGCCAATGGCCCCGGCTAGCGGGGGAAGAGACCCAGTACTTC.